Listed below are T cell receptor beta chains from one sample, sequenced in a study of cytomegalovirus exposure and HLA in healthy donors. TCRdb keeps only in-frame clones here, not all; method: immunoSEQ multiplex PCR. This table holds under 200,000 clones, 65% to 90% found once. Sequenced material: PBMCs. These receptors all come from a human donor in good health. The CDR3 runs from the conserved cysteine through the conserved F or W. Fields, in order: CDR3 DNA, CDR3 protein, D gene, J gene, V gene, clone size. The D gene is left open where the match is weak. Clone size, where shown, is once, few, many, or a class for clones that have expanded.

CDR3 DNA: TGCGCCAGCAGCGATACGAGGCAGGGGAATGGCTACACCTTC
CDR3 protein: CASSDTRQGNGYTF
D gene: -
J gene: TRBJ1-2
V gene: TRBV4-3
clone size: -

CDR3 DNA: TGTGCCAGCAGTTTATCAGGGAGGGATGGCTACACCTTC
CDR3 protein: CASSLSGRDGYTF
D gene: -
J gene: TRBJ1-2
V gene: TRBV28
clone size: -

CDR3 DNA: TGTGCCAGCAACTTAGCGGGGGGATCTGGAGAGACCCAGTACTTC
CDR3 protein: CASNLAGGSGETQYF
D gene: TRBD2
J gene: TRBJ2-5
V gene: TRBV14
clone size: once

CDR3 DNA: TGTGCCAGCAGTGAAAGGTCTAGCGGGGGCCGGGAGACCCAGTACTTC
CDR3 protein: CASSERSSGGRETQYF
D gene: TRBD2
J gene: TRBJ2-5
V gene: TRBV6-1
clone size: -

CDR3 DNA: TGTGCCAGCAGTTACAGGGGGCAGGGGAACTATGGCTACACCTTC
CDR3 protein: CASSYRGQGNYGYTF
D gene: TRBD1
J gene: TRBJ1-2
V gene: TRBV6-5
clone size: few

CDR3 DNA: TGCAGTGGGACTGAGGGCACTGAAGCTTTCTTT
CDR3 protein: CSGTEGTEAFF
D gene: -
J gene: TRBJ1-1
V gene: TRBV20-1
clone size: -

CDR3 DNA: TGTGCCAGCAGTTCTGGACGGCGGGGCCAGCTGTACTATGGCTACCCCTTC
CDR3 protein: CASSSGRRGQLYYGYPF
D gene: -
J gene: TRBJ1-2
V gene: TRBV27
clone size: -

CDR3 DNA: TGCGCCAGCAGCGACGGGAAGCCTTACGGTACGCAGTATTTT
CDR3 protein: CASSDGKPYGTQYF
D gene: -
J gene: TRBJ2-3
V gene: TRBV5-1
clone size: -

CDR3 DNA: TGTGCCAGCAGCCCCGGGGGACAGCTTCAGGGTGAGCAGTTCTTC
CDR3 protein: CASSPGGQLQGEQFF
D gene: -
J gene: TRBJ2-1
V gene: TRBV9
clone size: -

CDR3 DNA: TGTGCCAGCAGTGGGGCCCTTTCGGATACGCAGTATTTT
CDR3 protein: CASSGALSDTQYF
D gene: -
J gene: TRBJ2-3
V gene: TRBV6-1
clone size: -

CDR3 DNA: TGTGCCACCAGCAGAGTCAGGGGGGCCGGCACAGATACGCAGTATTTT
CDR3 protein: CATSRVRGAGTDTQYF
D gene: -
J gene: TRBJ2-3
V gene: TRBV15
clone size: -

CDR3 DNA: TGTGCCAGCAGCTTGAGGGGGGGGAACGGGGAGCTGTTTTTT
CDR3 protein: CASSLRGGNGELFF
D gene: -
J gene: TRBJ2-2
V gene: TRBV5-4
clone size: few

CDR3 DNA: TGTGCCAGCAGTCAACAGGGTTATCGTGGCTACACCTTC
CDR3 protein: CASSQQGYRGYTF
D gene: -
J gene: TRBJ1-2
V gene: TRBV7-3
clone size: -

CDR3 DNA: TGTGCCAGCAGTTCTCCCCGGGGGGCCCTCAACACCGGGGAGCTGTTTTTT
CDR3 protein: CASSSPRGALNTGELFF
D gene: -
J gene: TRBJ2-2
V gene: TRBV27
clone size: -

CDR3 DNA: TGTGCCAGCAGCTCAGGACTAGCAGGGACCGGGGAGCTGTTTTTT
CDR3 protein: CASSSGLAGTGELFF
D gene: TRBD2
J gene: TRBJ2-2
V gene: TRBV5-4
clone size: -

CDR3 DNA: TGCGCCAGCAGCTTCAGGGGGCTCAACACCGGGGAGCTGTTTTTT
CDR3 protein: CASSFRGLNTGELFF
D gene: TRBD1
J gene: TRBJ2-2
V gene: TRBV5-1
clone size: -

CDR3 DNA: TGTGCCAGTAGTATCAGACAGGGGGTAAGTCAGCCCCAGCATTTT
CDR3 protein: CASSIRQGVSQPQHF
D gene: TRBD1
J gene: TRBJ1-5
V gene: TRBV19
clone size: -

CDR3 DNA: TGTGCCAGCAGGACCGGGACAGGTTATAGCAATCAGCCCCAGCATTTT
CDR3 protein: CASRTGTGYSNQPQHF
D gene: TRBD1
J gene: TRBJ1-5
V gene: TRBV2
clone size: -

CDR3 DNA: TGTGCCAGCAGCCCCCGCCAAGCGACCATCAGCACAGATACGCAGTATTTT
CDR3 protein: CASSPRQATISTDTQYF
D gene: -
J gene: TRBJ2-3
V gene: TRBV13
clone size: -

CDR3 DNA: TGTGCCAGCAGCGAAGTAGAGCAACTTGAAGCTTTCTTT
CDR3 protein: CASSEVEQLEAFF
D gene: -
J gene: TRBJ1-1
V gene: TRBV5-4
clone size: few